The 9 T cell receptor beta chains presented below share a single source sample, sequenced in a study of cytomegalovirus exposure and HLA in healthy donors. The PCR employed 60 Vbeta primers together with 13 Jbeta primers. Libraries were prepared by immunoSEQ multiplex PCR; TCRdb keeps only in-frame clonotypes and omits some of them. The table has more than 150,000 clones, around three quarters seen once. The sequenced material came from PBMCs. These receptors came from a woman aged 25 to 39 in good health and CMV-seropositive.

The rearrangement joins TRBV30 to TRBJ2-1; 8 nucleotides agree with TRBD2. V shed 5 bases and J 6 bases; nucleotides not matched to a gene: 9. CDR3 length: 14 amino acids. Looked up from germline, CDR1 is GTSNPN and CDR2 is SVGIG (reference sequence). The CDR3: CAWFPGGGTNEQFF. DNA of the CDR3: TGTGCCTGGTTTCCCGGGGGGGGGACCAATGAGCAGTTCTTC. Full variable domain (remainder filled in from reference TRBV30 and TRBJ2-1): SQTIHQWPATLVQPVGSPLSLECTVEGTSNPNLYWYRQAAGRGLQLLFYSVGIGQISSEVPQNLSASRPQDRQFILSSKKLLLSDSGFYLCAWFPGGGTNEQFFGPGTRLTVL.

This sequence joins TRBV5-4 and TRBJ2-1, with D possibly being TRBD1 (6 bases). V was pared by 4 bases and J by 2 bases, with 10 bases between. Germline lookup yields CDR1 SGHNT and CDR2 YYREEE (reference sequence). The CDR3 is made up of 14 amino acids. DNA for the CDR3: TGTGCCAGCAGCCCCCGACAGGCCTACAATGAGCAGTTCTTC. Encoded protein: CASSPRQAYNEQFF.

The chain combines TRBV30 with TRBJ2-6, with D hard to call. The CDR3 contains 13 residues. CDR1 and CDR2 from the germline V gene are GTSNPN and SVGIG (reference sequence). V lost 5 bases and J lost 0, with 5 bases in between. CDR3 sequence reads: CAWASSGANVLTF. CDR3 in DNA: TGTGCCTGGGCGAGCTCTGGGGCCAACGTCCTGACTTTC. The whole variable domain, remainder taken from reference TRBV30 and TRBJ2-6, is SQTIHQWPATLVQPVGSPLSLECTVEGTSNPNLYWYRQAAGRGLQLLFYSVGIGQISSEVPQNLSASRPQDRQFILSSKKLLLSDSGFYLCAWASSGANVLTFGAGSRLTVL.

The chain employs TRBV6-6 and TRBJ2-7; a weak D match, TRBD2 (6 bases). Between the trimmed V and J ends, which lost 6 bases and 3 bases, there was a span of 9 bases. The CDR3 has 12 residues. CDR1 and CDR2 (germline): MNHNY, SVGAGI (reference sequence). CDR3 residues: CASRPGGYEQYF. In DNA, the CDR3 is TGTGCCAGCAGACCCGGGGGCTACGAGCAGTACTTC.

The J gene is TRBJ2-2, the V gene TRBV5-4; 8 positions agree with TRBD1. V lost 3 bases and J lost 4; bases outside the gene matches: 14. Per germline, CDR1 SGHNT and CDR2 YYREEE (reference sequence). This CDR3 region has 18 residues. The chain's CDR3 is CASSSRLGQGGSTGELFF. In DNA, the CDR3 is TGTGCCAGCAGCTCCAGGTTAGGACAGGGTGGGAGCACCGGGGAGCTGTTTTTT.

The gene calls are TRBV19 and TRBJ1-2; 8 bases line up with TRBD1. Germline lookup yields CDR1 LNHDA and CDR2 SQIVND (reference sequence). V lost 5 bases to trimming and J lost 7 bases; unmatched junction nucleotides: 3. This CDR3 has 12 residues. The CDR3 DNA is TGTGCCAGTAGTCCACAGGGGGTTGGCTACACCTTC. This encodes CASSPQGVGYTF. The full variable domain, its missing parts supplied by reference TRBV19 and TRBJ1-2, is DGGITQSPKYLFRKEGQNVTLSCEQNLNHDAMYWYRQDPGQGLRLIYYSQIVNDFQKGDIAEGYSVSREKKESFPLTVTSAQKNPTAFYLCASSPQGVGYTFGSGTRLTVV.

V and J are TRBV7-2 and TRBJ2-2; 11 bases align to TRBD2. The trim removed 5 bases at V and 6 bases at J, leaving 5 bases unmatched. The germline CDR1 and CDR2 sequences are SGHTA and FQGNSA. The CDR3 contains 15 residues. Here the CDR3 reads CASSLSGGAPGELFF. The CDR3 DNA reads TGTGCCAGCAGCCTTAGCGGGGGGGCCCCCGGGGAGCTGTTTTTT.

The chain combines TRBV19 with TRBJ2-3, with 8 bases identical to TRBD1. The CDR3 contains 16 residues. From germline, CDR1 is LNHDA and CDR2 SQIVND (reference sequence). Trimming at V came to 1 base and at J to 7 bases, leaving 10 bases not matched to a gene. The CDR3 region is CASSIGGRGHLNTQYF. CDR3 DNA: TGTGCCAGTAGTATAGGTGGCAGGGGGCATCTCAATACGCAGTATTTT.

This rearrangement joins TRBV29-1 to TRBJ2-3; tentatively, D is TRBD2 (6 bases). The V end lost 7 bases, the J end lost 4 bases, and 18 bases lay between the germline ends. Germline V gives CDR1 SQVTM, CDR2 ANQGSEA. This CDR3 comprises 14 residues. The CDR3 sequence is CSARRGIGADTQYF. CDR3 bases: TGCAGCGCACGACGGGGGATAGGGGCAGATACGCAGTATTTT.